This entry lists 20 T cell receptor beta chains sequenced from one sample in a study of early T cells in non-severe SARS-CoV-2 infection. One entry per CDR3 protein results from TCRdb running MiXCR on the 5' RACE reads. This sample yields around 67,000 distinct CDR3 sequences, of which around 10% are seen a single time; less than 5% belongs to the top ten. The specimen was whole blood. These receptors were taken from an adult who was a healthcare worker with PCR-confirmed SARS-CoV-2 infection or an uninfected control (not recorded which).

This clonotype was seen a single time. The rearrangement uses TRBV30 and TRBJ1-1; 7 nucleotides align to TRBD1. Germline V CDR1 and CDR2: GTSNPN, SVGIG (reference sequence). The V and J ends lost 8 bases and 11 bases, in that order; junction bases with no gene match: 11. The CDR3 spans 11 residues. In DNA form, the CDR3 reads TGTGCCACGGCGTGGACAGGCGCGGCTTTCTTT. Amino acids: CATAWTGAAFF.

In the case of this clonotype: Since a much larger clone is just one base distant, this may be a read error. The chain recombines TRBV6-2 or TRBV6-3 with TRBJ2-1; the D is unclear. This CDR3 comprises 15 residues. Germline V CDR1 and CDR2: MNHEY, SVGEGT. V was shortened by 7 bases and J by 6 bases, with 19 bases between the two germline ends. The CDR3 DNA follows: TGTGCCAGCAACCCCCTAGACGGGTTGATCAATGAGCAGTTCTTC. Its translation is CASNPLDGLINEQFF.

This clonotype was counted a few times. CDR3 in amino acids: CASSGGTSGGYEQYF. CDR3 sequence (DNA): TGTGCCAGCAGCGGAGGGACTAGCGGGGGATACGAGCAGTACTTC. This chain uses TRBV11-2 with TRBJ2-7; 14 bases agree with TRBD2. This CDR3 region has 15 residues. J gave up 4 bases and V 5 bases, and 4 bases lay outside the gene matches. Germline V gives CDR1 SGHAT, CDR2 FQNNGV.

There are a few counts of this clonotype. The gene calls are TRBV25-1 and TRBJ1-2; 8 positions match TRBD1. J lost 6 bases, V lost 1 base, and 1 base had no gene match. The CDR3 totals 13 residues. Germline CDR1 MGHDK, CDR2 SYGVNS. The CDR3 region has the DNA TGTGCCAGCAGTGAATCGGACAGGGATGGCTACACCTTC. Protein: CASSESDRDGYTF.

This clonotype was counted a few times. The rearrangement joins TRBV6-5 to TRBJ2-1, with TRBD2 matching over 15 bases. Trimming at V came to 5 bases and at J to 9 bases, leaving 5 bases not matched to a gene. CDR3 length: 15 amino acids. Germline V gene data show CDR1 as MNHEY and CDR2 as SVGAGI. CDR3 sequence: CASSPGTSGGTEQFF. CDR3 bases: TGTGCCAGCAGTCCCGGGACTAGCGGGGGGACTGAGCAGTTCTTC.

This clonotype appeared many times. The rearrangement uses TRBV12-3 or TRBV12-4 and TRBJ1-1, with D unresolved. The CDR3 covers 11 residues. Trimming took 4 bases from V and 1 from J, leaving 1 base between them. The CDR3 DNA reads as TGTGCCAGCAGTTGGAACACTGAAGCTTTCTTT. It specifies CASSWNTEAFF.

This clonotype has ten or more counts. J is TRBJ1-4 and V is TRBV6-5; no reliable D call. The germline gives CDR1 MNHEY, CDR2 SVGAGI. Trimming removed 4 bases at V and 10 bases at J, with 22 bases between. The CDR3 has 16 residues. The CDR3 DNA follows: TGTGCCAGCAGTTTCCAATTAGGAGGAATGAACGGAAAACTGTTTTTT. Protein product: CASSFQLGGMNGKLFF.

This clonotype appeared many times. The V gene is TRBV2, the J gene TRBJ1-1, with TRBD1 identical over 9 bases. The CDR3 spans 14 residues. CDR1 and CDR2 from the germline V gene are SNHLY and FYNNEI. V lost 6 bases and J lost 0; bases outside the gene matches: 2. The CDR3 DNA reads TGTGCCAGCAGGGGGACAGGGATGAACACTGAAGCTTTCTTT. It encodes CASRGTGMNTEAFF.

This clonotype was found many times. DNA for the CDR3: TGTGCCAGCAGTTCGCAGGGTGGGAATCAGCCCCAGCATTTT. Its translation: CASSSQGGNQPQHF. The chain links TRBV12-3 or TRBV12-4 to TRBJ1-5; possibly TRBD1 for D (5 bases). CDR3 length: 14 amino acids. V was cut by 4 bases and J by 4 bases, with 11 bases left in between.

V usage is TRBV6-5 and J usage is TRBJ1-6, with D maybe TRBD1 (5 bases). This CDR3 contains 14 residues. Germline V gene data show CDR1 as MNHEY and CDR2 as SVGAGI. V was trimmed by 2 bases and J by 10 bases, leaving 12 bases between them. CDR3 sequence reads: CASSYQQVHSPLHF. The CDR3 region has the DNA TGTGCCAGCAGTTACCAACAGGTCCACTCACCCCTCCACTTT.

This clonotype was counted between two and nine times. The chain couples TRBV28 to TRBJ2-7; TRBD2 agrees at 7 bases. V gave up 7 bases and J gave up 5 bases; unmatched junction bases: 11. The germline V gene encodes CDR1 MDHEN and CDR2 SYDVKM. This CDR3 contains 14 residues. Here the CDR3 DNA reads TGTGCCAGCATTTCGGGGGAGGGCTTTAACGAGCAGTACTTC. This sequence encodes CASISGEGFNEQYF. The full variable domain, completed using reference TRBV28 and TRBJ2-7, is DVKVTQSSRYLVKRTGEKVFLECVQDMDHENMFWYRQDPGLGLRLIYFSYDVKMKEKGDIPEGYSVSREKKERFSLILESASTNQTSMYLCASISGEGFNEQYFGPGTRLTVT.

The table lists this clonotype with a few counts. The chain carries TRBV7-9 and TRBJ1-2; tentative D call: TRBD1 (5 bases). The germline gives CDR1 SEHNR, CDR2 FQNEAQ (reference sequence). The CDR3 is 14 amino acids. Trimming left V 5 bases short and J 8 bases short, with 18 bases between. The chain's CDR3 is CASSHGALEGGYTF. DNA of the CDR3: TGTGCCAGCAGCCACGGGGCCCTGGAAGGCGGCTACACCTTC.

This clonotype has ten or more counts. V and J are TRBV3-1 and TRBJ2-7; TRBD2 is a possible D gene (5 bases). V lost 5 bases to trimming and J lost 1 base, with 15 bases between them. Germline V CDR1 and CDR2: LGHDT, YNNKEL (reference sequence). The CDR3 covers 15 residues. CDR3 protein: CASSLTGSKSYEQYF. The CDR3, as DNA: TGTGCCAGCAGCTTAACGGGGTCAAAATCCTACGAGCAGTACTTC.

This clonotype occurred many times. J is TRBJ2-2 and V is TRBV24-1; 10 bases are shared with TRBD1. This CDR3 is 15 amino acids long. Germline V gene sequence: CDR1 KGHDR, CDR2 SFDVKD. With V trimmed by 3 bases and J by 6 bases, 3 bases remained unmatched. This CDR3 is CATSDGTGEAGELFF. CDR3 bases: TGTGCCACCAGTGATGGGACAGGGGAGGCCGGGGAGCTGTTTTTT.

This clonotype was counted many times. This chain connects TRBV12-3 or TRBV12-4 to TRBJ1-5, with D unresolved. With 3 bases removed from V and 2 bases from J, the gap between germline ends came to 8 bases. The CDR3 is made up of 14 amino acids. Here the CDR3 DNA reads TGTGCCAGCAGTTTCAGCGCAGGCAATCAGCCCCAGCATTTT. The encoded protein is CASSFSAGNQPQHF.

The CDR3 DNA sequence: TGTGCCAGCAGCTTGGGCGGACAGATCTACGAGCAGTACTTC. Translating it yields CASSLGGQIYEQYF. The chain combines TRBV5-5 with TRBJ2-7; weak D call: TRBD1 (6 bases). CDR3 length: 14 amino acids. Germline CDR1 is SGHKS and CDR2 is YYEKEE (reference sequence). V dropped 0 bases and J dropped 3 bases, with 10 bases sitting between them.

This clonotype appeared a few times. The chain combines TRBV29-1 with TRBJ1-1, with 11 nucleotides matching TRBD1. The CDR3 length is 14 residues. Germline lookup yields CDR1 SQVTM and CDR2 ANQGSEA. V dropped 6 bases and J dropped 4; count of bases not matched to a gene: 7. Here the CDR3 DNA reads TGCAGCGTAAACGGACAGGGGGCGGTCACTGAAGCTTTCTTT. It translates to CSVNGQGAVTEAFF. Complete variable domain (other parts from reference TRBV29-1 and TRBJ1-1): SAVISQKPSRDICQRGTSLTIQCQVDSQVTMMFWYRQQPGQSLTLIATANQGSEATYESGFVIDKFPISRPNLTFSTLTVSNMSPEDSSIYLCSVNGQGAVTEAFFGQGTRLTVV.

Many counts were recorded for this clonotype. This chain uses TRBV20-1 with TRBJ1-1; no reliable D call. Germline V CDR1 and CDR2: DFQATT, SNEGSKA (reference sequence). Trimming removed 0 bases at V and 1 base at J, with 12 bases between. CDR3 length equals 15 residues. CDR3 coding DNA: TGCAGTGCTAGAGATCCTGGAGGACCGAACACTGAAGCTTTCTTT. Residues: CSARDPGGPNTEAFF.

In this sample, this clonotype turned up a few times. A read error may account for a junction end that differs from germline. The J gene is TRBJ1-3, the V gene TRBV7-7, with D unresolved. This CDR3 has 16 amino acids. The germline CDR1 and CDR2 sequences are SSHAT and FNYEAQ (reference sequence). For the CDR3, the DNA is TGTGCTAGCAGCTTAGTCTTTGTGACCTCTGGAAACACCATATATTTT. This encodes CASSLVFVTSGNTIYF.

This clonotype was counted at least ten times. DNA of the CDR3: TGCAGTGCTAGAGACTGGACAGGGGTCAATCAGCCCCAGCATTTT. It is translated as CSARDWTGVNQPQHF. The V and J genes are TRBV20-1 and TRBJ1-5, with 9 bases fitting TRBD1. Germline V CDR1 and CDR2: DFQATT, SNEGSKA (reference sequence). The CDR3 has 15 amino acids. The ends lost 0 bases at V and 3 bases at J; junction bases unmatched: 3.